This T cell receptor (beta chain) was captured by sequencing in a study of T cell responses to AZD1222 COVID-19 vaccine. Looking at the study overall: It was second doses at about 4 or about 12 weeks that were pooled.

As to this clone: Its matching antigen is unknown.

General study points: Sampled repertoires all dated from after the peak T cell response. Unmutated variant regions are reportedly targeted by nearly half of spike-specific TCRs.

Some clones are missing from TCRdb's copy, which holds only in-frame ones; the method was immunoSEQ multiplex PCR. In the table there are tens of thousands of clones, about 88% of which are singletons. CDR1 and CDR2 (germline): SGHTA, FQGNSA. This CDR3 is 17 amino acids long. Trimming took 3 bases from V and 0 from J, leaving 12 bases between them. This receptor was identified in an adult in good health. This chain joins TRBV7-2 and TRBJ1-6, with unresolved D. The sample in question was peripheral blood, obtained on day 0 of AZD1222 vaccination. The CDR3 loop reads CASSLWSGSSYNSPLHF. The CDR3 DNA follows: TGTGCCAGCAGCTTGTGGTCGGGGAGCTCCTATAATTCACCCCTCCACTTT. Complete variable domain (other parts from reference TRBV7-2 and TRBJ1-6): GAGVSQSPSNKVTEKGKDVELRCDPISGHTALYWYRQSLGQGLEFLIYFQGNSAPDKSGLPSDRFSAERTGGSVSTLTIQRTQQEDSAVYLCASSLWSGSSYNSPLHFGNGTRLTVT.